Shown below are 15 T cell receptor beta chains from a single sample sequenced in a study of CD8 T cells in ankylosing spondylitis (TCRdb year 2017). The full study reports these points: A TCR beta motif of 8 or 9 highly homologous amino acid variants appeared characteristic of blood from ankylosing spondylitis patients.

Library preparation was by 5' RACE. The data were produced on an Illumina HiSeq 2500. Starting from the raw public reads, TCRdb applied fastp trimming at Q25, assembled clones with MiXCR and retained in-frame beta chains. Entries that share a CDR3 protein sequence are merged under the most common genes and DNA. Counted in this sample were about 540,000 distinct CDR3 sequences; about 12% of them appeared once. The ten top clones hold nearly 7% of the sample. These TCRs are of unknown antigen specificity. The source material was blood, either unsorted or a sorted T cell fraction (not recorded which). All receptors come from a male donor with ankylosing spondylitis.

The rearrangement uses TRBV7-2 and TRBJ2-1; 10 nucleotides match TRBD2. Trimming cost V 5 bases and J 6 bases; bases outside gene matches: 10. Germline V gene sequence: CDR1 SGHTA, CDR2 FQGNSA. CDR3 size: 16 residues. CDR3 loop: CASSPGSGRGANEQFF. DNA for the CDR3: TGTGCCAGCAGCCCGGGGAGCGGGAGGGGAGCCAATGAGCAGTTCTTC.

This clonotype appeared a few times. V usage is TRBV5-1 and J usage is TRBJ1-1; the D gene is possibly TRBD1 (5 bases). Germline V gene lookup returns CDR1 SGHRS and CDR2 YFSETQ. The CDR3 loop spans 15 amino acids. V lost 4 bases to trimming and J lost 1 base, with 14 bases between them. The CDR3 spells CASSLKEGRNTEAFF. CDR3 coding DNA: TGCGCCAGCAGCCTTAAAGAGGGGCGGAACACTGAAGCTTTCTTT.

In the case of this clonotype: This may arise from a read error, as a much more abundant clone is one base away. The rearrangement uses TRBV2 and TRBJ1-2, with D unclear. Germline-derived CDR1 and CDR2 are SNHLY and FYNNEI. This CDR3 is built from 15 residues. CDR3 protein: CASRQRAFGNYGYSF. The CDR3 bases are TGTGCCAGCAGGCAGAGGGCTTTCGGAAACTATGGCTACTCCTTC.

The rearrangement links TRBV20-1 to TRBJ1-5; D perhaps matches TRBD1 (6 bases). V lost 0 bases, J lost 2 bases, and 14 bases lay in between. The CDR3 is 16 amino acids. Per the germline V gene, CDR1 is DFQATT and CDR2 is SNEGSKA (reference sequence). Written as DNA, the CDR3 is TGCAGTGCTAGAGATCTGGACGGGGGCGGCAATCAGCCCCAGCATTTT. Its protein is CSARDLDGGGNQPQHF.

The CDR3 region is CASSLTYPNTEAFF. The CDR3 region has the DNA TGTGCCAGCAGCTTAACATATCCGAACACTGAAGCTTTCTTT. This sequence joins TRBV7-8 and TRBJ1-1; D not resolved. This CDR3 is built from 14 residues. The germline gives CDR1 SGHVS, CDR2 FQNEAQ. Trimming shortened V by 2 bases and J by 1 base, and 8 bases separated the two germline ends.

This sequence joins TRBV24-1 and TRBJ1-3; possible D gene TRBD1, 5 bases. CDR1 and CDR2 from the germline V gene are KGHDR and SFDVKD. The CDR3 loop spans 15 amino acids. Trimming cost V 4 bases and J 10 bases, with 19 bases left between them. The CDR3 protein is CATSDSGRREGTIYF. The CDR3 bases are TGTGCCACCAGTGACTCGGGACGTCGAGAAGGAACCATATATTTT.

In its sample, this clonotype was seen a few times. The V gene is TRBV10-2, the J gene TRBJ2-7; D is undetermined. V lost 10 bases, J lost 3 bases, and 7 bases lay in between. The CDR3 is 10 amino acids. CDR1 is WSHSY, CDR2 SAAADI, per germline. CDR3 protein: CATSDYEQYF. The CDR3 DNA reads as TGCGCCACCTCGGACTACGAGCAGTACTTC.

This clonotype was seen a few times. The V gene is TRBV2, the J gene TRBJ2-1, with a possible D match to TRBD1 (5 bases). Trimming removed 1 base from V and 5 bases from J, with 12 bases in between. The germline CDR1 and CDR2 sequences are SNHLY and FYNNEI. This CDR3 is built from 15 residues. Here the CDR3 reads CASSEEQGRNNEQFF. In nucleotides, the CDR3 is TGTGCCAGCAGTGAAGAGCAGGGAAGGAACAATGAGCAGTTCTTC.

This chain's CDR3 is CASSFGGQGAGEAFF. As DNA, the CDR3 is TGCGCCAGCAGCTTCGGGGGACAGGGGGCAGGTGAAGCTTTCTTT. The rearrangement links TRBV5-1 to TRBJ1-1; 12 nucleotides line up with TRBD1. Germline values: CDR1 SGHRS, CDR2 YFSETQ. The CDR3 has 15 amino acids. V trimming: 2 bases; J trimming: 7 bases; junction bases outside the gene matches: 6.

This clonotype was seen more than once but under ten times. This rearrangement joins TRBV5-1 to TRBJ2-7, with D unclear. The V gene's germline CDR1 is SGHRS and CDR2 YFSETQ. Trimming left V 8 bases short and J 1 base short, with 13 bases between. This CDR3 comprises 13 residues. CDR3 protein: CARVACVSYEQYV. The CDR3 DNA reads TGCGCCAGGGTCGCCTGCGTTTCCTACGAGCAGTACGTC.

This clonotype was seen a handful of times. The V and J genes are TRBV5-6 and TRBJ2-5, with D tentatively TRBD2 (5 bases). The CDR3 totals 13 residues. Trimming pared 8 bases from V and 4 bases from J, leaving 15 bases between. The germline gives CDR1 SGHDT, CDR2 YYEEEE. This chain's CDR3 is CASTEDRGETQYF. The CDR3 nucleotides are TGTGCCAGTACGGAGGATCGGGGAGAGACCCAGTACTTC.

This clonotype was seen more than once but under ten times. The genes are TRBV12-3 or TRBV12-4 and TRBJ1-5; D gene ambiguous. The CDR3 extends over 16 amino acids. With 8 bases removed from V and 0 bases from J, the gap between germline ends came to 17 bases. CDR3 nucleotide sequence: TGTGCCAGCGGCCTTGGGTCGGTCTATAGCAATCAGCCCCAGCATTTT. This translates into CASGLGSVYSNQPQHF.

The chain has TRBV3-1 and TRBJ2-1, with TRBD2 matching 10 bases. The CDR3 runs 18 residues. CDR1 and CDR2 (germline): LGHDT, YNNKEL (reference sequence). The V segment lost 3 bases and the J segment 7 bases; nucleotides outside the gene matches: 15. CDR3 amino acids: CASSQLGGLAGAGNEQFF. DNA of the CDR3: TGTGCCAGCAGCCAGCTCGGGGGGCTAGCGGGAGCAGGAAATGAGCAGTTCTTC.

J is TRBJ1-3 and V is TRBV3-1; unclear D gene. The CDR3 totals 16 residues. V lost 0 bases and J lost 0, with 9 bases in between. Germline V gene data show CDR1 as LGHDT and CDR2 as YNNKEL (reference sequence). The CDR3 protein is CASSQDQVISGNTIYF. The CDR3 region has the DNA TGTGCCAGCAGCCAAGACCAGGTAATCTCTGGAAACACCATATATTTT.

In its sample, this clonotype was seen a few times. The CDR3 DNA is TGTGCCAGTAGTCTGAACGCGCCAGGCTCACCCCTCCACTTT. This gives the protein CASSLNAPGSPLHF. The chain couples TRBV19 to TRBJ1-6; D uncertain. V lost 5 bases, J lost 10 bases, and 15 bases lay in between. CDR1 and CDR2 from the germline V gene are LNHDA and SQIVND (reference sequence). CDR3 length: 14 amino acids.